This T cell receptor beta chain was sequenced for a study of T cell responses to AZD1222 COVID-19 vaccine. Sequencing used immunoSEQ multiplex PCR; TCRdb keeps in-frame clones, though not all of them. The sample yields more than 90,000 clones, about 88% seen once. Study-level findings and limits: CD4 TCRs associated with vaccination spanned spike, dominating at 160-218 and 743-854.

As regards this clone: The target antigen is unknown.

The CDR3 length is 13 residues. Trimming took off 4 bases at V and 2 bases at J, with 9 bases between the two ends. Sequencing used peripheral blood, obtained 28 days after the second AZD1222 dose. The chain has TRBV12-3 or TRBV12-4 and TRBJ2-7; TRBD1 is a possible D gene (6 bases). This TCR was sampled from an adult who received the AZD1222 COVID-19 vaccine. CDR3 protein: CASSWSGAYEQYF. CDR3 coding DNA: TGTGCCAGCAGTTGGTCAGGGGCCTACGAGCAGTACTTC.